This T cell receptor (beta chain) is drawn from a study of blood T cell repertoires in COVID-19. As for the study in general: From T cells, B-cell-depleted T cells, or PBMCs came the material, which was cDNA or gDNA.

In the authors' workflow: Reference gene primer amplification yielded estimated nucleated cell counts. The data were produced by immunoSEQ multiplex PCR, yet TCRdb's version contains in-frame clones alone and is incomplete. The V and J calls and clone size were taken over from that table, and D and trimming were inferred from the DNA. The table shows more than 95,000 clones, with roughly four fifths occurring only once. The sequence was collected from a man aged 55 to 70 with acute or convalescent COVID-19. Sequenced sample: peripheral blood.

The CDR3 region is CASSQGERRATEAFF. CDR3 DNA: TGTGCCAGCAGCCAAGGAGAGCGCAGGGCGACTGAAGCTTTCTTT. The chain links TRBV4-2 to TRBJ1-1, with a weak D call TRBD1 (5 bases). Trimming cost V 1 base and J 5 bases, with 14 bases left between them. There are 15 residues in the CDR3. Germline loops: CDR1 LGHNA, CDR2 YNFKEQ.